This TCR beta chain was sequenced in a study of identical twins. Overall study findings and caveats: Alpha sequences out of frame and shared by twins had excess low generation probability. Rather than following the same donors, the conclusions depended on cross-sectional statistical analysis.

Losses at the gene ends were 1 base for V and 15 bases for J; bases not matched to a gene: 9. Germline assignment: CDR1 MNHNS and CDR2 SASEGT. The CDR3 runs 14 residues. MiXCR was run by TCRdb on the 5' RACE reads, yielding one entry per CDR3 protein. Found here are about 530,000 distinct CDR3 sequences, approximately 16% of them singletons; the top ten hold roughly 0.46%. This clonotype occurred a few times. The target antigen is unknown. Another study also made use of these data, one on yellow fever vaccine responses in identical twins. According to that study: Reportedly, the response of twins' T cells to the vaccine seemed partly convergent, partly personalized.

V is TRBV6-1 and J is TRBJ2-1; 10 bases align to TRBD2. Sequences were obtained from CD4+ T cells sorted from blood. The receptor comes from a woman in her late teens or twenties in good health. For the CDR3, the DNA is TGTGCCAGCAGTGAAGGTATATCTAGCGGGGGTCGGTTCTTC. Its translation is CASSEGISSGGRFF.